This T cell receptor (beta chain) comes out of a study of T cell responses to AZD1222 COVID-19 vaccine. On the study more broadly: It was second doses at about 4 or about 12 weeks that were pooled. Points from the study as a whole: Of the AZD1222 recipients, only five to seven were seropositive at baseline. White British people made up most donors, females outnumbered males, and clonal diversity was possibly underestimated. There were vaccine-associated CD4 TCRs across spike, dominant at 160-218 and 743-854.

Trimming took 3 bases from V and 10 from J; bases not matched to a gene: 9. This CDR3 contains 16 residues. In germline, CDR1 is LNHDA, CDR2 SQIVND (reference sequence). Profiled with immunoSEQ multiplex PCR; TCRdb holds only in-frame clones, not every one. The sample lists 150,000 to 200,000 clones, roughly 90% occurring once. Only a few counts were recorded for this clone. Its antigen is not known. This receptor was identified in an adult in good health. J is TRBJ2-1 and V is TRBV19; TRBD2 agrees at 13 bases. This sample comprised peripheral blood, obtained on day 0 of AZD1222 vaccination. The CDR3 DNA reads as TGTGCCAGTAGTATCGCAGGGACTAGCGGGATTCGGGAGCAGTTCTTC. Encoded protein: CASSIAGTSGIREQFF. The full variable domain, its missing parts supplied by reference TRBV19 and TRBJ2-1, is DGGITQSPKYLFRKEGQNVTLSCEQNLNHDAMYWYRQDPGQGLRLIYYSQIVNDFQKGDIAEGYSVSREKKESFPLTVTSAQKNPTAFYLCASSIAGTSGIREQFFGPGTRLTVL.